This TCR beta chain was profiled in a study of regulatory T cells in long-lasting Graves disease. Regarding the study as a whole: Gene preferences differed: TRBV28, TRBJ1-2, TRBJ2-5 in persistent cases.

Arm-PCR of CDR3 regions and iRepertoire HTBI primers were the basis on which TCR beta libraries were built. TCRdb reprocessed the multiplex PCR reads with MiXCR, giving one entry per CDR3 protein. The table includes about 450,000 distinct CDR3 sequences, approximately 14% detected once. V shed 3 bases and J shed 8 bases, with 22 bases lying between them. Germline-derived CDR1 and CDR2 are MDHEN and SYDVKM. There are 16 residues in the CDR3. Noted time point: newly diagnosed GD, antithyroid drugs for less than 3 months. From PBMCs, RNA was extracted and then used to make the TCR library. This clonotype appeared many times. Its matching antigen is unknown. These data also formed part of another study, on T cells in Graves' hyperthyroidism and ophthalmopathy. That source notes: Reasons for excluding patients were uncontrolled infection, other autoimmune disease, pregnancy or lactation. Carried out on the TCR CDR3, a first-round RT-PCR used the HTBI primer set. A model of 13 V-J features distinguished ophthalmopathy from stable hyperthyroidism.

The TCR comes from a woman aged 45-65 years with Graves disease. The sample was peripheral blood mononuclear cells (PBMCs), taken at new diagnosis, from a patient treated with antithyroid drugs. This chain connects TRBV28 to TRBJ1-2; D uncertain. CDR3 nucleotides: TGTGCCAGCAGTTTCACGGTAGCCGCACCTCATGAGGGCTACACCTTC. This gives the protein CASSFTVAAPHEGYTF.